A selection of T cell receptor beta chains follows, all from one sample in a study of cytomegalovirus exposure and HLA in healthy donors. Assay used: immunoSEQ multiplex PCR; TCRdb lists only in-frame clones, some missing. The sample yields over 95,000 clones, over 65% seen once. Sequencing input: PBMCs. The receptors originated from a female donor in good health and CMV-seronegative. CDR3s include the opening cysteine and the closing phenylalanine or tryptophan. The D gene is left open where the match is weak. Where a row states a size, it is once, few, many or the class of an expanded clone; other rows omit it.

d_gene	abundance	j_gene	v_gene	CDR3aa	CDR3nt
NA	few	TRBJ1-5	TRBV7-8	CASSPRESNQPQHF	TGTGCCAGCAGCCCGAGAGAAAGCAATCAGCCCCAGCATTTT
TRBD1	NA	TRBJ1-5	TRBV2	CASRMTGERNQPQHF	TGTGCCAGCAGGATGACAGGGGAGCGGAATCAGCCCCAGCATTTT
NA	NA	TRBJ1-3	TRBV7-8	CAIWRELENTIYF	TGTGCCATCTGGAGGGAGCTCGAAAACACCATATATTTT
NA	NA	TRBJ1-6	TRBV5-4	CASSLGARAGDSPLHF	TGTGCCAGCAGCTTGGGGGCCCGCGCAGGGGATTCACCCCTCCACTTT
NA	NA	TRBJ2-2	TRBV18	CASSRDRNTGELFF	TGTGCCAGCTCGCGCGACAGGAACACCGGGGAGCTGTTTTTT
TRBD1	once	TRBJ2-7	TRBV14	CASSPGTGGYEQYF	TGTGCCAGCAGTCCCGGGACAGGGGGCTACGAGCAGTACTTC
NA	NA	TRBJ1-6	TRBV5-4	CASSLDRNGSPLHF	TGTGCCAGCAGCTTGGATAGAAATGGTTCACCCCTCCACTTT
TRBD2	NA	TRBJ2-7	TRBV5-4	CASHPGTRRNEQYF	TGTGCCAGCCACCCCGGGACTAGGCGGAACGAGCAGTACTTC
TRBD2	NA	TRBJ2-5	TRBV30	CAYAGGPFQETQYF	TGTGCCTACGCGGGGGGACCCTTCCAAGAGACCCAGTACTTC
NA	NA	TRBJ2-2	TRBV6-5	CASLVQNTGELFF	TGTGCCAGCTTAGTCCAAAACACCGGGGAGCTGTTTTTT
TRBD2	few	TRBJ2-3	TRBV6-4	CASSGSGGAADTQYF	TGTGCCAGCAGTGGTAGCGGGGGGGCGGCAGATACGCAGTATTTT
NA	few	TRBJ2-5	TRBV4-2	CASSQKLDFRETQYF	TGTGCCAGCAGCCAGAAACTAGATTTCCGGGAGACCCAGTACTTC
TRBD1	NA	TRBJ2-7	TRBV7-9	CSSSQGQAYEQYF	TGTTCCAGCAGCCAAGGACAGGCCTACGAGCAGTACTTC
NA	NA	TRBJ1-2	TRBV27	CASSLTVGGDYGYTF	TGTGCCAGCAGTTTAACCGTAGGGGGGGACTATGGCTACACCTTC
TRBD2	NA	TRBJ2-5	TRBV30	CAWSSAGLASETQYF	TGTGCCTGGAGTTCCGCCGGACTAGCATCTGAGACCCAGTACTTC
NA	NA	TRBJ1-1	TRBV7-9	CASSPGGPSTEAFF	TGTGCCAGCAGCCCCGGGGGTCCGAGTACTGAAGCTTTCTTT
TRBD2	once	TRBJ2-5	TRBV7-2	CASSSSPSLAGGYPQYF	TGTGCCAGCAGCTCGTCCCCTTCACTAGCGGGGGGATACCCCCAGTACTTC
NA	few	TRBJ2-3	TRBV6-5	CASSYGRTRTDTQYF	TGTGCCAGCAGTTACGGCAGAACCCGCACAGATACGCAGTATTTT
NA	NA	TRBJ2-1	TRBV9	CASSVGLTPNEQFF	TGTGCCAGCAGCGTCGGACTAACCCCCAATGAGCAGTTCTTC
TRBD1	NA	TRBJ1-5	TRBV30	CAWDRGEQPQHF	TGTGCCTGGGACAGGGGCGAGCAGCCCCAGCATTTT
NA	NA	TRBJ1-5	TRBV10-3	CASSYLDRNQPQHF	TGTGCCAGCAGCTACCTAGACAGGAATCAGCCCCAGCATTTT
NA	NA	TRBJ2-7	TRBV7-6	CASSSLGSSYEQYF	TGTGCCAGCAGCTCCCTGGGCAGTTCCTACGAGCAGTACTTC
TRBD1	once	TRBJ1-1	TRBV19	CASRYRQGLNTEAFF	TGTGCCAGTAGATACCGACAGGGCCTGAACACTGAAGCTTTCTTT
TRBD1	few	TRBJ2-3	TRBV4-1	CASSPGTGETDTQYF	TGCGCCAGCAGCCCCGGGACAGGGGAGACAGATACGCAGTATTTT
NA	NA	TRBJ1-3	TRBV2	CASSDRGGNTIYF	TGTGCCAGCAGTGACAGGGGAGGAAACACCATATATTTT
TRBD1	NA	TRBJ2-1	TRBV13	CASSLLGRVGGQAYTFPYNEQFF	TGTGCCAGCAGCTTATTGGGGCGGGTAGGGGGACAGGCATACACCTTCCCCTACAATGAGCAGTTCTTC